The clone carrying this T cell receptor beta chain was detected a few times. What it binds is not known. These data come from a study of cytomegalovirus exposure and HLA in healthy donors. General observations from the study: An observed cluster of highly shared sequence variants was recorded as a likely sequencing artifact. A previous analysis found most TCR beta V segments productive roughly 87% or roughly 30% of the time. Researchers reported from a later analysis that most CMV-associated TCR beta chains appeared HLA-restricted.

60 Vbeta and 13 Jbeta primers were used in PCR. Clones were sequenced by immunoSEQ multiplex PCR, and TCRdb holds only the in-frame ones, with some missing. The repertoire includes a few hundred thousand clones, 60% to 80% of them detected once, and more than 1.5% sits in the top ten. From germline, CDR1 is SGHNT and CDR2 YYREEE (reference sequence). Trimming removed 0 bases from V and 8 bases from J, with 11 bases in between. The CDR3 has 14 residues. Nominally healthy donors provided the samples, though records likely missed some immune exposures. Material: PBMCs. The V gene is TRBV5-4, the J gene TRBJ1-4; D not resolved. This sequence was found in a man younger than 35 in good health and CMV-seronegative. In DNA, the CDR3 is TGTGCCAGCAGCTTGGGGCGGCACCCGGAAAAACTGTTTTTT. The encoded protein is CASSLGRHPEKLFF.